Listed here are 19 T cell receptor beta chains from one sample, sequenced in a study of regulatory and conventional T cells in RAG deficiency. Here immunoSEQ multiplex PCR was the method, and the copy in TCRdb shows in-frame clones only, minus some. The sample lists about 9,400 clones, about 90% occurring once. The sorted regulatory T cells were CD4+, CD25-high and CD127-low, with genomic DNA sequenced. Separately, the same data were catalogued under a study of regulatory T cells. That source reports: Amplification used 52 TRBV primers and 13 TRBJ primers.

Specimen: Tregs sorted from blood. These receptor sequences come from a human donor in good health.

The chain is built from TRBV29-1 and TRBJ1-2; D gene unclear. V lost 6 bases to trimming and J lost 4 bases, with 15 bases between them. This CDR3 is 13 amino acids long. In germline, CDR1 is SQVTM, CDR2 ANQGSEA. Here the CDR3 reads CSVPELQGYGYTF. The CDR3, as DNA: TGCAGCGTACCGGAGCTACAAGGCTATGGCTACACCTTC. Complete variable domain (other parts from reference TRBV29-1 and TRBJ1-2): SAVISQKPSRDICQRGTSLTIQCQVDSQVTMMFWYRQQPGQSLTLIATANQGSEATYESGFVIDKFPISRPNLTFSTLTVSNMSPEDSSIYLCSVPELQGYGYTFGSGTRLTVV.

The CDR3 here is CASADSSSGNTIYF. CDR3 coding DNA: TGTGCCAGCGCGGACAGCTCTTCTGGAAACACCATATATTTT. The chain uses TRBV18 and TRBJ1-3, with D tentatively TRBD1 (6 bases). Germline V gene data show CDR1 as KGHSH and CDR2 as LQKENI. The CDR3 spans 14 residues. Trimming removed 8 bases from V and 1 base from J, with 12 bases in between.

V gene TRBV21-1 combines with J gene TRBJ1-5; the table's D call of TRBD1 was not tested on the DNA. TRBV21-1 is described as a pseudogene. The CDR3 is 16 amino acids. DNA of the CDR3: TGTGCCAGCAGCAAAGGGGACAGGGAGAGCAATCAGCCCCAGCATTTT. Protein sequence: CASSKGDRESNQPQHF.

The chain carries TRBV5-4 and TRBJ2-5, with a tentative D call TRBD2 (6 bases). This CDR3 comprises 16 residues. Germline lookup yields CDR1 SGHNT and CDR2 YYREEE (reference sequence). Trimming cost V 5 bases and J 5 bases, with 22 bases left between them. The CDR3 nucleotides read TGTGCCAGCAGGACCGATCTAGCGACAAACGGGGAGACCCAGTACTTC. This gives the protein CASRTDLATNGETQYF.

DNA for the CDR3: TGTGCCAGCTCCAACCTAAGGGATCAACCTGGAAACACCATATATTTT. This encodes CASSNLRDQPGNTIYF. The chain links TRBV18 to TRBJ1-3; the D is unclear. Germline loops: CDR1 KGHSH, CDR2 LQKENI. The CDR3 is 16 amino acids. V shed 6 bases and J shed 2 bases, with 17 bases lying between them.

The rearrangement uses TRBV7-5 and TRBJ2-1; TRBD2, the table's D call, lacks a check against the DNA. TRBV7-5 is an annotated pseudogene. The CDR3 runs to 16 residues. CDR3 loop: CARSLDMGLAVNEQFF. CDR3 nucleotide sequence: TGTGCCAGAAGCTTAGATATGGGACTAGCGGTAAATGAGCAGTTCTTC.

This clone has only a few counts. The CDR3 reads CASSTGTMNTGELFF. DNA for the CDR3: TGCGCCAGCAGCACCGGTACGATGAACACCGGGGAGCTGTTTTTT. V usage is TRBV5-1 and J usage is TRBJ2-2; D is ambiguous. V was pared by 4 bases and J by 1 base, with 11 bases between. This CDR3 has 15 amino acids. Germline CDR1 SGHRS, CDR2 YFSETQ.

The chain joins TRBV10-3 to TRBJ1-5; D is unresolved. The CDR3 extends over 14 amino acids. Germline CDR1 and CDR2: ENHRY and SYGVKD. V was shortened by 0 bases and J by 4 bases, with 7 bases between the two germline ends. Here the CDR3 reads CAISESTRNQPQHF. In nucleotides, the CDR3 is TGTGCCATCAGTGAGTCGACTCGTAATCAGCCCCAGCATTTT.

This chain links TRBV28 with TRBJ2-7; D is possibly TRBD2 (6 bases). This CDR3 region has 16 residues. V was cut by 1 base and J by 7 bases, with 20 bases left in between. The V gene's germline CDR1 is MDHEN and CDR2 SYDVKM. The CDR3 DNA sequence: TGTGCCAGCAGTTTATCCAGGGACCCACGTGGAGGGGAGCAGTACTTC. Amino acids: CASSLSRDPRGGEQYF.

The gene calls are TRBV7-9 and TRBJ2-4; D ambiguous. Germline V gene sequence: CDR1 SEHNR, CDR2 FQNEAQ (reference sequence). Trimming took off 3 bases at V and 5 bases at J, with 8 bases between the two ends. This CDR3 has 13 amino acids. The CDR3 protein is CASSFYSENIQYF. DNA for the CDR3: TGTGCCAGCAGCTTCTACAGCGAAAACATTCAGTACTTC.

This sequence joins TRBV7-2 and TRBJ2-1, with D uncertain. CDR3 size: 12 residues. V lost 1 base and J lost 7, with 5 bases in between. The V gene's germline CDR1 is SGHTA and CDR2 FQGNSA. This chain's CDR3 is CASSLEGNEQFF. CDR3 in DNA: TGTGCCAGCAGCTTAGAAGGGAATGAGCAGTTCTTC. Full variable domain (outside the CDR3, taken from reference TRBV7-2 and TRBJ2-1): GAGVSQSPSNKVTEKGKDVELRCDPISGHTALYWYRQSLGQGLEFLIYFQGNSAPDKSGLPSDRFSAERTGGSVSTLTIQRTQQEDSAVYLCASSLEGNEQFFGPGTRLTVL.

The J gene is TRBJ2-7, the V gene TRBV6-6, with D hard to call. The V end lost 2 bases, the J end lost 3 bases, and 8 bases lay between the germline ends. The CDR3 covers 13 residues. The germline V gene has CDR1 MNHNY and CDR2 SVGAGI (reference sequence). The CDR3 nucleotides are TGTGCCAGCAGTTACGATCAGATCTACGAGCAGTACTTC. The encoded protein is CASSYDQIYEQYF.

The gene calls are TRBV5-6 and TRBJ2-7; no firm D call. V was clipped by 3 bases and J by 0 bases, with 10 bases between them. CDR1 and CDR2 (germline): SGHDT, YYEEEE. The CDR3 contains 14 residues. The CDR3 DNA sequence: TGTGCCAGCAGCTCCCTGACACTCTCCTACGAGCAGTACTTC. Translated: CASSSLTLSYEQYF. Supplemented by reference TRBV5-6 and TRBJ2-7, the full variable domain reads DAGVTQSPTHLIKTRGQQVTLRCSPKSGHDTVSWYQQALGQGPQFIFQYYEEEERQRGNFPDRFSGHQFPNYSSELNVNALLLGDSALYLCASSSLTLSYEQYFGPGTRLTVT.

This chain links TRBV11-2 with TRBJ2-7; D unresolved. Germline values: CDR1 SGHAT, CDR2 FQNNGV. The CDR3 consists of 12 residues. V lost 1 base and J lost 6, with 7 bases in between. CDR3 nucleotides: TGTGCCAGCAGCTTAGGGGGTCCCGAGCAGTACTTC. The encoded protein is CASSLGGPEQYF.

J is TRBJ2-1 and V is TRBV30, with 10 bases aligning to TRBD2. J was trimmed by 7 bases and V by 2 bases; bases with no gene match: 8. This CDR3 comprises 15 residues. The germline gives CDR1 GTSNPN, CDR2 SVGIG (reference sequence). CDR3 DNA: TGTGCCTGGAGTTGGGCTAGCGGGAGTTGGAATGAGCAGTTCTTC. It codes for CAWSWASGSWNEQFF. Filled out from reference TRBV30 and TRBJ2-1, the complete variable domain reads SQTIHQWPATLVQPVGSPLSLECTVEGTSNPNLYWYRQAAGRGLQLLFYSVGIGQISSEVPQNLSASRPQDRQFILSSKKLLLSDSGFYLCAWSWASGSWNEQFFGPGTRLTVL.

The gene calls are TRBV7-2 and TRBJ1-2, with D perhaps matching TRBD1 (6 bases). V was pared by 1 base and J by 3 bases, with 18 bases between. The CDR3 totals 17 residues. CDR1 and CDR2 (germline): SGHTA, FQGNSA. The chain's CDR3 is CASSLDREWVYDYGYTF. As DNA, the CDR3 is TGTGCCAGCAGCTTAGACAGGGAGTGGGTGTATGACTATGGCTACACCTTC.

The rearrangement joins TRBV30 to TRBJ1-3; 7 positions agree with TRBD1. This CDR3 is 13 amino acids long. Germline CDR1 and CDR2: GTSNPN and SVGIG (reference sequence). Trimming removed 2 bases from V and 7 bases from J; junction bases left unmatched: 5. The CDR3 sequence: CAWSMTGLNTIYF. In DNA, the CDR3 is TGTGCCTGGAGTATGACAGGGTTGAACACCATATATTTT.

The chain joins TRBV7-8 to TRBJ1-3; 7 nucleotides line up with TRBD1. Looked up from germline, CDR1 is SGHVS and CDR2 is FQNEAQ. CDR3 length: 15 amino acids. The V segment lost 3 bases and the J segment 4 bases; nucleotides outside the gene matches: 6. The CDR3 sequence is CASSFDGDRGNTIYF. The CDR3 nucleotides read TGTGCCAGCAGCTTTGATGGGGACAGAGGAAACACCATATATTTT.

This chain joins TRBV5-5 and TRBJ2-4; no reliable D call. V shed 4 bases and J shed 10 bases, with 12 bases lying between them. Germline loops: CDR1 SGHKS, CDR2 YYEKEE (reference sequence). There are 12 residues in the CDR3. CDR3 loop: CASSDSIAIQYF. In DNA, the CDR3 is TGTGCCAGCAGCGATTCGATAGCTATTCAGTACTTC.